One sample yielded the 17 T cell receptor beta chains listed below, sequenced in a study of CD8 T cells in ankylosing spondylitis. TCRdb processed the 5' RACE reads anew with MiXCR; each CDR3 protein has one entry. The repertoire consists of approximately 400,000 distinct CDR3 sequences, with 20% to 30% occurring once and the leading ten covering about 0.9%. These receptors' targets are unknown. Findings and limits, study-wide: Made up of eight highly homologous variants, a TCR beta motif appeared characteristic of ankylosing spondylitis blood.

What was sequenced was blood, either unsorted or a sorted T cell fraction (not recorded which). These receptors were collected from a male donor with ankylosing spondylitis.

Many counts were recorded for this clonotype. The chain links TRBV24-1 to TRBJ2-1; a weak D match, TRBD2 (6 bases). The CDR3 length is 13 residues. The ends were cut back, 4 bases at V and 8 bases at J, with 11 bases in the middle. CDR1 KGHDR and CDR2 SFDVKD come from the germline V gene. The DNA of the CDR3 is TGTGCCACCAGTGAAAGACTAGTGGATGAGCAGTTCTTC. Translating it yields CATSERLVDEQFF.

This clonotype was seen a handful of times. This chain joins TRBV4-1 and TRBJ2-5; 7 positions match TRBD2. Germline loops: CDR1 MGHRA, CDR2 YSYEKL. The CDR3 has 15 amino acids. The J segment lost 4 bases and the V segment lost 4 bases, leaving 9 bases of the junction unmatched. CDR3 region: CASSPPGGMRETQYF. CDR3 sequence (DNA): TGCGCCAGCAGCCCCCCGGGGGGTATGCGAGAGACCCAGTACTTC.

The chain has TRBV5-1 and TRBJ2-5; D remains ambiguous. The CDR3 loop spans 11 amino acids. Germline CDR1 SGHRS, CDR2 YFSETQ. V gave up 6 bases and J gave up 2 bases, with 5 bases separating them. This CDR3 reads CASTQQETQYF. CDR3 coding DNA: TGCGCCAGCACCCAGCAAGAGACCCAGTACTTC. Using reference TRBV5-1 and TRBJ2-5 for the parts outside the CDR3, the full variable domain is KAGVTQTPRYLIKTRGQQVTLSCSPISGHRSVSWYQQTPGQGLQFLFEYFSETQRNKGNFPGRFSGRQFSNSRSEMNVSTLELGDSALYLCASTQQETQYFGPGTRLLVL.

The CDR3 is CASPDPGSQNNEQFF. CDR3 DNA: TGCGCCAGCCCAGACCCGGGATCGCAAAACAATGAGCAGTTCTTC. The V gene is TRBV5-1, the J gene TRBJ2-1; possibly TRBD2 for D (5 bases). The CDR3 consists of 15 residues. V was trimmed by 7 bases and J by 5 bases, leaving 19 bases between them. The germline V gene encodes CDR1 SGHRS and CDR2 YFSETQ.

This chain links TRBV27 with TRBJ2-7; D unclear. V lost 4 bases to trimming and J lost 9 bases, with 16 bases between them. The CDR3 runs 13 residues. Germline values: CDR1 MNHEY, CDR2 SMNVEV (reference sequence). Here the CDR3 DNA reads TGTGCCAGCAGTTCGCAACGTCAGTCGTGGCAGTACTTC. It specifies CASSSQRQSWQYF.

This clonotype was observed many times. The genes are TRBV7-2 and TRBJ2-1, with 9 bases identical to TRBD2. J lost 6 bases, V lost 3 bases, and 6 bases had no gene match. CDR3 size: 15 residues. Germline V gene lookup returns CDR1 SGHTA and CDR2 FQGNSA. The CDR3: CASSLREGRFNEQFF. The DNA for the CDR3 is TGTGCCAGCAGCTTGCGGGAGGGCCGTTTCAATGAGCAGTTCTTC.

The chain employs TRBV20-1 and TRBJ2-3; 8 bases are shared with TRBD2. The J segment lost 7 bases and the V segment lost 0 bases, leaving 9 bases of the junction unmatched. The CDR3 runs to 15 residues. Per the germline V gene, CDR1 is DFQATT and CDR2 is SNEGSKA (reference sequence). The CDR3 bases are TGCAGTGCTAGAGATCAAAAGACTAGCGTATATACGCAGTATTTT. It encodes CSARDQKTSVYTQYF.

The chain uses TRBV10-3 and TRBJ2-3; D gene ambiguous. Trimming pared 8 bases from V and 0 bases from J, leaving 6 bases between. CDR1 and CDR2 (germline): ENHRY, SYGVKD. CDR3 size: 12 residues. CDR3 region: CAIASSTDTQYF. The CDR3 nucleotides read TGTGCCATCGCGTCTAGCACAGATACGCAGTATTTT.

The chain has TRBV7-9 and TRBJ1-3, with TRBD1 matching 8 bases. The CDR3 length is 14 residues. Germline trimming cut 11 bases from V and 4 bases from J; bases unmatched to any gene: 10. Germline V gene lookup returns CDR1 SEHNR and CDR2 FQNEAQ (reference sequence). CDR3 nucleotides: TGTGCCTCCGTGAGACAGGGGTACGGAAACACCATATATTTT. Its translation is CASVRQGYGNTIYF.

CDR3 amino acids: CASSSHPQGVATNEKLFF. The CDR3 nucleotides are TGTGCCAGCAGCTCCCACCCACAGGGCGTTGCAACTAATGAAAAACTGTTTTTT. This chain uses TRBV11-2 with TRBJ1-4; D possibly corresponds to TRBD1 (6 bases). There are 18 residues in the CDR3. Germline CDR1 SGHAT, CDR2 FQNNGV. With 4 bases removed from V and 0 bases from J, the gap between germline ends came to 18 bases.

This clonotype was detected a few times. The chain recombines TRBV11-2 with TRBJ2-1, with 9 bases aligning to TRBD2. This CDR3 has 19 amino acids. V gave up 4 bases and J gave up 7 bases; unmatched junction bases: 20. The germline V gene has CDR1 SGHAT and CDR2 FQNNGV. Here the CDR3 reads CASSSGRRVAGGPGNEQFF. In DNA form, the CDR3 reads TGTGCCAGCAGCTCAGGGAGGCGGGTTGCGGGAGGGCCGGGTAATGAGCAGTTCTTC.

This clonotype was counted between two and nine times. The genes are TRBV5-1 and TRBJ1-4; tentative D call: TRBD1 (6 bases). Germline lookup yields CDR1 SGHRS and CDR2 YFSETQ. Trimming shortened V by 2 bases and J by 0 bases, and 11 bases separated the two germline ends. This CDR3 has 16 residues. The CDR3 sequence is CASSFTGQPTNEKLFF. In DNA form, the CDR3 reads TGCGCCAGCAGCTTCACCGGACAGCCAACTAATGAAAAACTGTTTTTT.

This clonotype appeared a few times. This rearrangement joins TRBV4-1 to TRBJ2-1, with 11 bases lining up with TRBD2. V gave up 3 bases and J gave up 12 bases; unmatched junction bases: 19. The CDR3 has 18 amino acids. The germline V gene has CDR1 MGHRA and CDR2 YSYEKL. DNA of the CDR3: TGCGCCAGCAGCCACCTTGTAGCGGGAGGGCCAATGAGGGTGTTGCAGTTCTTC. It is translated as CASSHLVAGGPMRVLQFF.

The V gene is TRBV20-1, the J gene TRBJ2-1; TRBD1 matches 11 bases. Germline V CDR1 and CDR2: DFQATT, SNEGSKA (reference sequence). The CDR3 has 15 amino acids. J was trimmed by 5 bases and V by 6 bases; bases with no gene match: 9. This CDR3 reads CSAITGTGGNNEQFF. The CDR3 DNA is TGCAGTGCAATTACCGGGACAGGGGGGAACAATGAGCAGTTCTTC.

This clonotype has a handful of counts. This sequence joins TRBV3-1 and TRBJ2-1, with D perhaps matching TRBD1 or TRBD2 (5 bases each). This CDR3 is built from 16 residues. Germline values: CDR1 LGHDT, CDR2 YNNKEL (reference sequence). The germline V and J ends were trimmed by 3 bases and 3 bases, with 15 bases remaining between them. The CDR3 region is CASSHSRDDNYNEQFF. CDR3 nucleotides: TGTGCCAGCAGCCACAGCCGGGACGACAACTACAATGAGCAGTTCTTC.

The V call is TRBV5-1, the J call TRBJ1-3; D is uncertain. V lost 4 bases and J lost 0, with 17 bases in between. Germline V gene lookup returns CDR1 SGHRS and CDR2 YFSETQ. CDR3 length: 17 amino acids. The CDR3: CASSPTWSANSGNTIYF. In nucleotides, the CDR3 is TGCGCCAGCAGCCCGACTTGGAGTGCTAACTCTGGAAACACCATATATTTT.

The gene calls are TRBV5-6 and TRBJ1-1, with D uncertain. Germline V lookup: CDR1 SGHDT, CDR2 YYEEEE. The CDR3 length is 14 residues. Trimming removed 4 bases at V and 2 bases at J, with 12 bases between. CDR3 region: CASSAGLSNTEAFF. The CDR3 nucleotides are TGTGCCAGCAGCGCCGGACTATCCAACACTGAAGCTTTCTTT.